Included here is one T cell receptor beta chain sequence, with context. This record comes from a study of Graves' ophthalmopathy and Graves' hyperthyroidism. Transcripts of RNA were the source for amplifying TCR beta CDR3 regions. Amplification began with first-round RT-PCR using HTBI primers, then second-round multiplex PCR was performed. TCRdb used MiXCR to reprocess the multiplex PCR reads, holding one entry per CDR3 protein. The sample has 600,000 to 950,000 distinct CDR3 sequences, around 40% seen once. Deletions cut 1 base from V and 3 bases from J, with 12 bases between. Germline CDR1 is SGHVS and CDR2 is FNYEAQ. This CDR3 is 16 amino acids long.

The gene calls are TRBV7-6 and TRBJ1-4, with D possibly TRBD1 on 5 matching bases. The sequenced sample was peripheral blood. This TCR came from an adult man with Graves' ophthalmopathy. The CDR3 is CASSLDRYIANEKLFF. DNA of the CDR3: TGTGCCAGCAGCTTAGACAGGTACATAGCTAATGAAAAACTGTTTTTT.